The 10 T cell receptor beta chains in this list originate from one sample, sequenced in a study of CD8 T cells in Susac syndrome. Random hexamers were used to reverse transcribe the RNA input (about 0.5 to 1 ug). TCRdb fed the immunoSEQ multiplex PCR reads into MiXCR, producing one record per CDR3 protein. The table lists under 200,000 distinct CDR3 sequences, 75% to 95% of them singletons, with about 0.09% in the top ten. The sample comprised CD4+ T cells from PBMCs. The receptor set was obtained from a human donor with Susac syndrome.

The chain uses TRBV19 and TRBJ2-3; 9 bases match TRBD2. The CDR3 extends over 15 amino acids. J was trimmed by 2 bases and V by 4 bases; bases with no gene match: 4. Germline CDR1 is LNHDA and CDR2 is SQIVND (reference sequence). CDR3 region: CASSSRTSDTDTQYF. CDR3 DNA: TGTGCCAGTAGTAGCAGGACTAGCGACACAGATACGCAGTATTTT.

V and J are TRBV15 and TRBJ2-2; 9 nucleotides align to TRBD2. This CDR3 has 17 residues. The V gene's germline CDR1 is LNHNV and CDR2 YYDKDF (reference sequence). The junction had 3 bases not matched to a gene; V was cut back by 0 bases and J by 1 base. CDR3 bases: TGTGCCACCAGCAGAGATCAAGCGGGAGGGAACACCGGGGAGCTGTTTTTT. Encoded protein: CATSRDQAGGNTGELFF.

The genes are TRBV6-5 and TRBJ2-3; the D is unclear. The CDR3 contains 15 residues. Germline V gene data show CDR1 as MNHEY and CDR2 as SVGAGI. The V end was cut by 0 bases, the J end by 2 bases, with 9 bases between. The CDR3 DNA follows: TGTGCCAGCAGTTACTCGTGGGGAAACACAGATACGCAGTATTTT. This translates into CASSYSWGNTDTQYF.

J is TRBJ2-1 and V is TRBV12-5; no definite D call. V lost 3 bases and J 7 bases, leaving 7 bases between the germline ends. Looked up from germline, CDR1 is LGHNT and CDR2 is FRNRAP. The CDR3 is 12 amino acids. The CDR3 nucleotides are TGTGCTAGTGGTTTCGGTTTTAATGAGCAGTTCTTC. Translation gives CASGFGFNEQFF.

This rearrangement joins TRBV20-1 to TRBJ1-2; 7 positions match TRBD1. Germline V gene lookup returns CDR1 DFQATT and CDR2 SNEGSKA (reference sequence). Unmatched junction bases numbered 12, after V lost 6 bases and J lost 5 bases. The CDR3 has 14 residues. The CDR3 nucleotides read TGCAGTGCCCGGCGACAGGGAGGGGGTTATGGCTACACCTTC. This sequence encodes CSARRQGGGYGYTF.

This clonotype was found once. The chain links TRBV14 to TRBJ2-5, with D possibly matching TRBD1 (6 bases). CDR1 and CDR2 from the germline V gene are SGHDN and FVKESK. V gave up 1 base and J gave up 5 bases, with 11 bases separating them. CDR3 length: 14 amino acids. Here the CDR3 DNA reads TGTGCCAGCAGCCAAGGACACAGGGTCGAGACCCAGTACTTC. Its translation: CASSQGHRVETQYF.

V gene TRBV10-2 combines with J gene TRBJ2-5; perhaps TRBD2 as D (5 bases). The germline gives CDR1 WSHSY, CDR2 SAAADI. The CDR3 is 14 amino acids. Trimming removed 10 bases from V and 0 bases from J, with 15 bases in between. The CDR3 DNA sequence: TGCGCCACGACTGGAGGAGGATACCAAGAGACCCAGTACTTC. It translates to CATTGGGYQETQYF.

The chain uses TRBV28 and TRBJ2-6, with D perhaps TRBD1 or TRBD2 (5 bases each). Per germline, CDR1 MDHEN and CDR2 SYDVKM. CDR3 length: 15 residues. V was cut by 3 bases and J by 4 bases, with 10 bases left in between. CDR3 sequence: CASSFGTLGANVLTF. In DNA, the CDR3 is TGTGCCAGCAGTTTCGGGACCCTCGGGGCCAACGTCCTGACTTTC.

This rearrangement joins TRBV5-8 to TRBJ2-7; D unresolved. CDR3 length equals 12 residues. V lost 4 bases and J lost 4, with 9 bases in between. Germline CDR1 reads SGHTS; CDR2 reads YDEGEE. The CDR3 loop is CASSLTHYEQYF. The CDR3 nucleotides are TGTGCCAGCAGCCTAACCCATTACGAGCAGTACTTC.

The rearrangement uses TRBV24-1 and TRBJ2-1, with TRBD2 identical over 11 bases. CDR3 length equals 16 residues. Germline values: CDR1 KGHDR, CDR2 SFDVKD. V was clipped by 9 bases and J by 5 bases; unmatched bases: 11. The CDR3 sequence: CATGELGTSGNNEQFF. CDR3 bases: TGTGCCACCGGAGAACTGGGGACTAGCGGAAACAATGAGCAGTTCTTC.